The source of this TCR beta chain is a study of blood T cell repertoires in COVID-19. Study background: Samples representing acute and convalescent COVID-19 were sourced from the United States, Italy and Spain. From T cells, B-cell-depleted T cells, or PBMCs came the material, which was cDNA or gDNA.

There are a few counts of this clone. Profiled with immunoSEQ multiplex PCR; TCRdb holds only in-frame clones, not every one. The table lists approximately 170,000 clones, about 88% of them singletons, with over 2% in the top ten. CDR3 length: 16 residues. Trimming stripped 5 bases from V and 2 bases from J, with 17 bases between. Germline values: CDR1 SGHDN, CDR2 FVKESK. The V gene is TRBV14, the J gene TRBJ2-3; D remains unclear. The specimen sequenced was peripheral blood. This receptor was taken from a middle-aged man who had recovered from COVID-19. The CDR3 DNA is TGTGCCAGCAGCGATCCATACCACTCGCTCACAGATACGCAGTATTTT. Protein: CASSDPYHSLTDTQYF. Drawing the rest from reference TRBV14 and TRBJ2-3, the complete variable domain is EAGVTQFPSHSVIEKGQTVTLRCDPISGHDNLYWYRRVMGKEIKFLLHFVKESKQDESGMPNNRFLAERTGGTYSTLKVQPAELEDSGVYFCASSDPYHSLTDTQYFGPGTRLTVL.